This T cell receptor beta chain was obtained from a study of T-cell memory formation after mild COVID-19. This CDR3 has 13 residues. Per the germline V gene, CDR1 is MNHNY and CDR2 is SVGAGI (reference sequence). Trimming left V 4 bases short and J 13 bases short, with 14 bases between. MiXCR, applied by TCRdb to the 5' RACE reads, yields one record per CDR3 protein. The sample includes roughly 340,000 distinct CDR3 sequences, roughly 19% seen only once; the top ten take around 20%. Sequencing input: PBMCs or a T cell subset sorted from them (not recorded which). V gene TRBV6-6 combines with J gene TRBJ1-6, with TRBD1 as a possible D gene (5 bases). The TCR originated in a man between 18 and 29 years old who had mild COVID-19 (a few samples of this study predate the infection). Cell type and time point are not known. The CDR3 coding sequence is TGTGCCAGCAGTTCCGTGGGACCCGGCCCCCTCCACTTT. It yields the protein CASSSVGPGPLHF.